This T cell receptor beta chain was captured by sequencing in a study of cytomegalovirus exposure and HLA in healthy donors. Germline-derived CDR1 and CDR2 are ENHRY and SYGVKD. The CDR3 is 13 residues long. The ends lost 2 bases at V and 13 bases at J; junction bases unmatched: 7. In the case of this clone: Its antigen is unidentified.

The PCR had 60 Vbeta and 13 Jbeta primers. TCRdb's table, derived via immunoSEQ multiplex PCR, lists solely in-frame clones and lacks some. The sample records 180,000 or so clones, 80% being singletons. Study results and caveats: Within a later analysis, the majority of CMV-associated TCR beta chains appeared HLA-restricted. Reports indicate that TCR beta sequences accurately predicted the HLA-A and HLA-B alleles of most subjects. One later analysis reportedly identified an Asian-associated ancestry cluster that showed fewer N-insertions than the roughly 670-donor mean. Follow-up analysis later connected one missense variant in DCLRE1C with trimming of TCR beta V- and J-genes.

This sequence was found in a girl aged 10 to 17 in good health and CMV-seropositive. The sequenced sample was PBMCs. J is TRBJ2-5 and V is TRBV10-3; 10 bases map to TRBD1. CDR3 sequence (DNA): TGTGCCATCAGTGAGACTCCGGGACAGGGGTGGTACTTC. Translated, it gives CAISETPGQGWYF.